Following are 27 T cell receptor beta chains from one sample sequenced in a study of blood T cell repertoires in COVID-19. The repertoire was sequenced with immunoSEQ multiplex PCR; TCRdb's copy has only in-frame clones and lacks some. Here the sample spans approximately 300,000 clones, under 95% being singletons. Sequences were obtained from PBMCs or T cells enriched from blood (not recorded which). The source of these receptors is a woman aged 30 to 39 who had recovered from COVID-19.

V usage is TRBV19 and J usage is TRBJ1-1, with no clear D. This CDR3 is built from 14 residues. Germline V gene sequence: CDR1 LNHDA, CDR2 SQIVND (reference sequence). The V end was cut by 5 bases, the J end by 1 base, with 11 bases between. The CDR3 here is CASSPQRANTEAFF. The CDR3 nucleotides are TGTGCCAGTAGTCCCCAGCGAGCGAACACTGAAGCTTTCTTT.

This chain uses TRBV7-2 with TRBJ1-6; TRBD1 matches at 8 bases. Germline values: CDR1 SGHTA, CDR2 FQGNSA. Trimming at V came to 3 bases and at J to 10 bases, leaving 5 bases not matched to a gene. CDR3 length: 14 residues. The CDR3 region has the DNA TGTGCCAGCAGCTTTGGACAGGGAAGCTCACCCCTCCACTTT. Amino acids: CASSFGQGSSPLHF.

This chain joins TRBV2 and TRBJ2-5; 9 bases line up with TRBD2. With V trimmed by 2 bases and J by 6 bases, 7 bases remained unmatched. This CDR3 has 15 amino acids. The V gene's germline CDR1 is SNHLY and CDR2 FYNNEI. CDR3 nucleotide sequence: TGTGCCAGCAGTGAACGCGGGAGGGCCGCGAAGACCCAGTACTTC. Translating gives CASSERGRAAKTQYF.

The chain employs TRBV19 and TRBJ1-1; possibly TRBD1 for D (6 bases). The CDR3 consists of 12 residues. Trimming took 6 bases from V and 10 from J, leaving 15 bases between them. Germline CDR1 and CDR2: LNHDA and SQIVND (reference sequence). The CDR3 sequence: CASSKEGGVAFF. The CDR3 coding sequence is TGTGCCAGTAGCAAAGAAGGGGGGGTAGCTTTCTTT.

This clone was seen only once. V and J are TRBV27 and TRBJ1-1, with a tentative D call TRBD1 (5 bases). Between the trimmed V and J ends, which lost 3 bases and 4 bases, there was a span of 15 bases. The germline gives CDR1 MNHEY, CDR2 SMNVEV (reference sequence). The CDR3 covers 15 residues. The DNA for the CDR3 is TGTGCCAGCAGTTTTGATTTGGGGGGAACCACTGAAGCTTTCTTT. Protein product: CASSFDLGGTTEAFF.

V gene TRBV27 combines with J gene TRBJ2-7; TRBD2 agrees at 9 bases. V lost 6 bases, J lost 6 bases, and 9 bases stayed unmatched. This CDR3 has 14 residues. From germline, CDR1 is MNHEY and CDR2 SMNVEV (reference sequence). CDR3 loop: CASRYSGRGREQYF. The CDR3 region has the DNA TGTGCCAGCAGGTATAGCGGGAGAGGGCGCGAGCAGTACTTC.

The V and J genes are TRBV24-1 and TRBJ2-5; a possible D gene is TRBD2 (6 bases). The CDR3 spans 13 residues. The germline V gene encodes CDR1 KGHDR and CDR2 SFDVKD. Trimming shortened V by 5 bases and J by 7 bases, and 13 bases separated the two germline ends. In nucleotides, the CDR3 is TGTGCCACCAGTGGGGAGGCGCGGGGGACCCAGTACTTC. It yields the protein CATSGEARGTQYF.

V gene TRBV6-2 or TRBV6-3 combines with J gene TRBJ1-2; D remains unclear. The CDR3 totals 13 residues. V lost 6 bases and J 8 bases, leaving 16 bases between the germline ends. Germline lookup yields CDR1 MNHEY and CDR2 SVGEGT. CDR3 DNA: TGTGCCAGCAGCCTTACAGTACTCACCGGCTACACCTTC. This translates into CASSLTVLTGYTF.

The chain links TRBV12-3 or TRBV12-4 to TRBJ1-2; possibly TRBD1 for D (5 bases). The CDR3 is made up of 13 amino acids. V lost 2 bases, J lost 8 bases, and 12 bases lay in between. CDR3 nucleotides: TGTGCCAGCAGTTTATCAGGGCCACTAGGCTACACCTTC. Translating gives CASSLSGPLGYTF.

V and J are TRBV28 and TRBJ1-4; D gene ambiguous. The CDR3 is 11 amino acids. Germline lookup yields CDR1 MDHEN and CDR2 SYDVKM. V was trimmed by 4 bases and J by 10 bases, leaving 7 bases between them. The DNA for the CDR3 is TGTGCCAGCAGTTCCCCAGGAAAACTGTTTTTT. As protein: CASSSPGKLFF.

The V gene is TRBV9, the J gene TRBJ2-1; D is ambiguous. This CDR3 contains 13 residues. Trimming took 0 bases from V and 7 from J, leaving 8 bases between them. Germline V gene lookup returns CDR1 SGDLS and CDR2 YYNGEE. CDR3 region: CASSVAQSNEQFF. In DNA form, the CDR3 reads TGTGCCAGCAGCGTAGCTCAGTCGAATGAGCAGTTCTTC. Combining the CDR3 with reference TRBV9 and TRBJ2-1 gives the whole variable domain DSGVTQTPKHLITATGQRVTLRCSPRSGDLSVYWYQQSLDQGLQFLIQYYNGEERAKGNILERFSAQQFPDLHSELNLSSLELGDSALYFCASSVAQSNEQFFGPGTRLTVL.

This sequence joins TRBV18 and TRBJ2-1; 9 bases align to TRBD1. The CDR3 runs to 15 residues. Trimming removed 4 bases from V and 2 bases from J; junction bases left unmatched: 3. From germline, CDR1 is KGHSH and CDR2 LQKENI. The CDR3 is CASSRGTGTYNEQFF. The CDR3 DNA is TGTGCCAGCTCACGAGGGACAGGGACCTACAATGAGCAGTTCTTC.

The chain is built from TRBV6-2 or TRBV6-3 and TRBJ1-2; the D is unclear. Germline V gives CDR1 MNHEY, CDR2 SVGEGT. V dropped 2 bases and J dropped 5 bases, with 18 bases sitting between them. The CDR3 is 16 amino acids. The CDR3, as DNA: TGTGCCAGCAGTTACCCCCTTCATAGTGACGGGTATGGCTACACCTTC. It is translated as CASSYPLHSDGYGYTF.

This clone was detected once. This rearrangement joins TRBV24-1 to TRBJ1-5; no firm D call. The length of the CDR3 is 14 residues. Trimming cost V 4 bases and J 0 bases, with 6 bases left between them. Germline assignment: CDR1 KGHDR and CDR2 SFDVKD. CDR3 DNA sequence: TGTGCCACCAGTGACACTTATAGCAATCAGCCCCAGCATTTT. It specifies CATSDTYSNQPQHF.

V and J are TRBV28 and TRBJ2-7; the D gene is possibly TRBD2 (5 bases). CDR3 length equals 15 residues. Trimming left V 6 bases short and J 2 bases short, with 17 bases between. The germline V gene encodes CDR1 MDHEN and CDR2 SYDVKM. CDR3 amino acids: CASRGVATLPYEQYF. The CDR3 nucleotides read TGTGCCAGCAGAGGCGTAGCGACCCTCCCCTACGAGCAGTACTTC.

This clone is a singleton in its sample. The chain joins TRBV6-2 or TRBV6-3 to TRBJ2-3; D is uncertain. The V end lost 6 bases, the J end lost 6 bases, and 10 bases lay between the germline ends. CDR3 length: 12 residues. CDR1 and CDR2 from the germline V gene are MNHEY and SVGEGT. This CDR3 is CASSWSVDTQYF. The CDR3, as DNA: TGTGCCAGCAGCTGGAGCGTTGATACGCAGTATTTT.

The gene calls are TRBV6-5 and TRBJ2-7, with no clear D. CDR1 and CDR2 from the germline V gene are MNHEY and SVGAGI. The CDR3 sequence is 12 residues long. V shed 6 bases and J shed 6 bases, with 12 bases lying between them. CDR3 coding DNA: TGTGCCAGCAGCCGCCCCGGGTCCGAGCAGTACTTC. It specifies CASSRPGSEQYF.

The genes are TRBV27 and TRBJ1-5; D perhaps matches TRBD1 (5 bases). The CDR3 sequence is 14 residues long. V was clipped by 5 bases and J by 5 bases, with 13 bases between them. In germline, CDR1 is MNHEY, CDR2 SMNVEV (reference sequence). CDR3 in DNA: TGTGCCAGCAGTAAATACAGGCCTGATCAGCCCCAGCATTTT. Translation: CASSKYRPDQPQHF.

This chain joins TRBV19 and TRBJ2-3; 8 bases are a match to TRBD1. V was pared by 7 bases and J by 6 bases, with 15 bases of the junction left unmatched. Germline assignment: CDR1 LNHDA and CDR2 SQIVND (reference sequence). There are 16 residues in the CDR3. CDR3 DNA: TGTGCCAGTACCGACATCGACCAGGGGGCAACGGATACGCAGTATTTT. The encoded protein is CASTDIDQGATDTQYF.

The chain employs TRBV6-2 or TRBV6-3 and TRBJ2-3; D ambiguous. Germline-derived CDR1 and CDR2 are MNHEY and SVGEGT. Trimming removed 1 base at V and 3 bases at J, with 8 bases between. There are 14 residues in the CDR3. The CDR3 DNA reads TGTGCCAGCAGTTACTTGCAGAGGACAGATACGCAGTATTTT. Translating it yields CASSYLQRTDTQYF.

The rearrangement uses TRBV6-5 and TRBJ2-7; D is perhaps TRBD1 (6 bases). V was clipped by 6 bases and J by 0 bases, with 15 bases between them. Germline V lookup: CDR1 MNHEY, CDR2 SVGAGI. The CDR3 totals 15 residues. The CDR3 bases are TGTGCCAGCAGGCCTGGGACACCGAGCTCCTACGAGCAGTACTTC. As protein: CASRPGTPSSYEQYF.

V usage is TRBV28 and J usage is TRBJ2-1; D perhaps matches TRBD2 (6 bases). The CDR3 is 15 amino acids. Trimming removed 6 bases from V and 4 bases from J, with 16 bases in between. Germline CDR1 reads MDHEN; CDR2 reads SYDVKM. The DNA of the CDR3 is TGTGCCAGCAGACGGGGCGGGGCGGCTTACAATGAGCAGTTCTTC. It is translated as CASRRGGAAYNEQFF. Full variable domain (outside the CDR3, taken from reference TRBV28 and TRBJ2-1): DVKVTQSSRYLVKRTGEKVFLECVQDMDHENMFWYRQDPGLGLRLIYFSYDVKMKEKGDIPEGYSVSREKKERFSLILESASTNQTSMYLCASRRGGAAYNEQFFGPGTRLTVL.

Only one count was recorded for this clone. This chain uses TRBV5-8 with TRBJ1-6; 10 bases fit TRBD1. V dropped 4 bases and J dropped 3; count of bases not matched to a gene: 1. The CDR3 has 15 amino acids. Germline assignment: CDR1 SGHTS and CDR2 YDEGEE. This chain's CDR3 is CASSRTGGYNSPLHF. CDR3 DNA: TGTGCCAGCAGCAGGACAGGGGGCTATAATTCACCCCTCCACTTT.

The chain recombines TRBV19 with TRBJ1-3; a weak D match, TRBD1 (5 bases). The CDR3 is made up of 15 amino acids. The ends were cut back, 2 bases at V and 0 bases at J, with 8 bases in the middle. The germline CDR1 and CDR2 sequences are LNHDA and SQIVND (reference sequence). CDR3 residues: CASSIQGISGNTIYF. As DNA, the CDR3 is TGTGCCAGTAGTATACAGGGAATCTCTGGAAACACCATATATTTT.

This sequence joins TRBV5-8 and TRBJ1-4, with D unresolved. Per germline, CDR1 SGHTS and CDR2 YDEGEE. V was cut by 1 base and J by 3 bases, with 10 bases left in between. The CDR3 totals 15 residues. CDR3 protein: CASSLSGISNEKLFF. The DNA of the CDR3 is TGTGCCAGCAGCTTGTCCGGGATTTCTAATGAAAAACTGTTTTTT.

J is TRBJ2-3 and V is TRBV9; tentatively, D is TRBD1 (5 bases). Germline assignment: CDR1 SGDLS and CDR2 YYNGEE. Trimming stripped 5 bases from V and 0 bases from J, with 13 bases between. This CDR3 has 15 residues. CDR3 DNA sequence: TGTGCCAGCAGGCAGGGCGACCTTAGCACAGATACGCAGTATTTT. This encodes CASRQGDLSTDTQYF.

The J gene is TRBJ2-3, the V gene TRBV12-3 or TRBV12-4, with D uncertain. The CDR3 contains 12 residues. Between the trimmed V and J ends, which lost 5 bases and 11 bases, there was a span of 14 bases. CDR3 protein: CASSHGSLVQYF. The CDR3 bases are TGTGCCAGCAGTCACGGTTCGCTGGTGCAGTATTTT.